Listed below are T cell receptor beta chains from one sample, sequenced in a study of shared clonotypes between healthy human individuals. The protocol was immunoSEQ multiplex PCR, while the TCRdb copy is restricted to in-frame clones and leaves out a portion. Of millions of clones in the sample, 85% to 95% are singletons; the top ten hold 0.35% to 0.45%. The sequencing input was naive CD4+ T cells from PBMCs. The receptors shown here come from a man younger than 30 in good health. Some clones in this sample may be carry-over from other donors' samples. CDR3s include the opening cysteine and the closing phenylalanine or tryptophan. The order of the fields is V gene, J gene, D gene, clone size, CDR3 DNA, CDR3 protein. A D gene is named only where the DNA matches it firmly. Size values are once, few and many counts, or a class for expanded clones, and some rows have none.

TRBV5-8	TRBJ1-5	NA	once	TGTGCCAGCAGCTTCCAGGTCAATAGCAATCAGCCCCAGCATTTT	CASSFQVNSNQPQHF
TRBV19	TRBJ2-2	NA	once	TGTGCCAGTACCTATCAGGGAGTAACCGGGGAGCTGTTTTTT	CASTYQGVTGELFF
TRBV9	TRBJ2-1	TRBD2	NA	TGTGCCAGCAGCGGACAACTAGCGGGGGCCTTCAATGAGCAGTTCTTC	CASSGQLAGAFNEQFF
TRBV28	TRBJ2-4	NA	NA	TGTGCCAGCAGGCCCGGAGGAGGCAAAAACATTCAGTACTTC	CASRPGGGKNIQYF
TRBV29-1	TRBJ2-5	NA	NA	TGCAGCGTTGAATCCGGCAGGGCCCAAGAGACCCAGTACTTC	CSVESGRAQETQYF
TRBV11-2	TRBJ2-7	NA	NA	TGTGCCAGCAGCCCCGGGACGATCGTCTCAAGCGCCTACGAGCAGTACTTC	CASSPGTIVSSAYEQYF
TRBV5-7	TRBJ2-4	TRBD1	NA	TGTGCCAGCAGGCCGGGACAGGGGTCGGGTGGGGGAAACATTCAGTACTTC	CASRPGQGSGGGNIQYF
TRBV4-2	TRBJ1-2	TRBD1	NA	TGTGCCAGCAGCCATTGGGACAGTAACTATGGCTACACCTTC	CASSHWDSNYGYTF
TRBV6-5	TRBJ1-6	TRBD1	NA	TGTGCCAGCAGTTACATCAGGGGGGGTTCACCCCTCCACTTT	CASSYIRGGSPLHF
TRBV5-3	TRBJ1-4	NA	NA	TGTGCCAGAAGCTCCCAAGGAATTCAGGGACGGAATTCTTTAGGCGAAAAACTGTTTTTT	CARSSQGIQGRNSLGEKLFF
TRBV13	TRBJ1-2	NA	NA	TGTGCCAGCAGACGCTTGTCAGGGAACGATAACTATGGCTACACCTTC	CASRRLSGNDNYGYTF
TRBV9	TRBJ1-3	NA	NA	TGTGCCAGCAGCGTACGGCACTCTGGAAACACCATATATTTT	CASSVRHSGNTIYF
TRBV7-9	TRBJ2-7	TRBD1	NA	TGTGCCAGCAGCCCACGACAGGGGGCAAGTTACGAGCAGTACTTC	CASSPRQGASYEQYF
TRBV7-9	TRBJ1-2	TRBD1	NA	TGTGCCAGCAGCCCCTTGGACAGGGGAGATGGCTACACCTTC	CASSPLDRGDGYTF
TRBV5-1	TRBJ2-7	TRBD2	NA	TGCGCCAGCAGCTTGAGGAGCGGGACCTACGAGCAGTACTTC	CASSLRSGTYEQYF
TRBV28	TRBJ2-7	TRBD1	NA	TGTGCCAGCAGTTCCCAAGACAGGGCACCCCAATACGAGCAGTACTTC	CASSSQDRAPQYEQYF
TRBV6-6	TRBJ2-1	NA	NA	TGTGCCAGCAGTTACTCCCTACCACCTTCCCCCCAGTTCTTC	CASSYSLPPSPQFF
TRBV27	TRBJ2-5	NA	once	TGTGCCAGCAGTTTACGCTCCCCGGTACAAGAGACCCAGTACTTC	CASSLRSPVQETQYF
TRBV28	TRBJ2-5	TRBD2	NA	TGTGCCAGCAGTTTACAGGGGACTAGCGGCCAAGAGACCCAGTACTTC	CASSLQGTSGQETQYF
TRBV18	TRBJ1-4	TRBD1	NA	TGTGCCAGCTCACCACAGGGACAGGTTAATGAAAAACTGTTTTTT	CASSPQGQVNEKLFF
TRBV27	TRBJ1-2	TRBD1	once	TGTGCCAGCAGTTTATCGGTCTCAGGGGGTGTCTATGGCTACACCTTC	CASSLSVSGGVYGYTF
TRBV28	TRBJ2-7	NA	NA	TGTGCCAGCAGGGACCCACGACAGCAAACGTACGAGCAGTACTTC	CASRDPRQQTYEQYF
TRBV7-6	TRBJ2-4	NA	NA	TGTGCCAGCAGCCCAGCCCCGACTAGTCTATCCAAAAACATTCAGTACTTC	CASSPAPTSLSKNIQYF